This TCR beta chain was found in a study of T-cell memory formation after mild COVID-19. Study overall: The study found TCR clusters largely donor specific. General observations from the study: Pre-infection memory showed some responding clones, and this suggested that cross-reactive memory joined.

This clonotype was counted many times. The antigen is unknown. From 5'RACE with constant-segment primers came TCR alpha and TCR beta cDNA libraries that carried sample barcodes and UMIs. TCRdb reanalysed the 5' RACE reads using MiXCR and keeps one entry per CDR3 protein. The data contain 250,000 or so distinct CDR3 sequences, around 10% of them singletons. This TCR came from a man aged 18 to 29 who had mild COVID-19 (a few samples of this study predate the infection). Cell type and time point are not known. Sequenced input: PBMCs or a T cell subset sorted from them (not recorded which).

CDR3 region: CASSPGPGFSNTGELFF. The CDR3 coding sequence is TGTGCCAGCTCACCAGGCCCCGGCTTTTCAAACACCGGGGAGCTGTTTTTT. The V and J genes are TRBV18 and TRBJ2-2; D remains ambiguous. This CDR3 comprises 17 residues. CDR1 is KGHSH, CDR2 LQKENI, per germline. V was shortened by 2 bases and J by 2 bases, with 15 bases between the two germline ends. Variable domain in full (rest from reference TRBV18 and TRBJ2-2): NAGVMQNPRHLVRRRGQEARLRCSPMKGHSHVYWYRQLPEEGLKFMVYLQKENIIDESGMPKERFSAEFPKEGPSILRIQQVVRGDSAAYFCASSPGPGFSNTGELFFGEGSRLTVL.